The 18 T cell receptor beta chains below all came from one sample that was sequenced in a study of blood T cell repertoires in COVID-19. Clones were read by immunoSEQ multiplex PCR, and TCRdb kept only the in-frame ones, dropping some. Counted here are about 300,000 clones, around nine tenths occurring once; the ten biggest clones make up roughly 2.8%. Input material: PBMCs or T cells enriched from blood (not recorded which). These TCRs come from a woman aged 45-65 years who had been exposed to COVID-19.

The chain employs TRBV5-8 and TRBJ2-7; tentatively, D is TRBD2 (6 bases). The ends were cut back, 4 bases at V and 4 bases at J, with 15 bases in the middle. The CDR3 is 14 amino acids. Germline loops: CDR1 SGHTS, CDR2 YDEGEE. The CDR3 here is CASSPGVRIYEQYF. The CDR3 bases are TGTGCCAGCAGCCCGGGGGTCCGCATATACGAGCAGTACTTC.

The sample holds one count of this clone. The CDR3 region is CASSPLEGASYEQYF. In nucleotides, the CDR3 is TGCGCCAGCAGCCCCCTCGAAGGGGCCTCCTACGAGCAGTACTTC. The rearrangement joins TRBV4-1 to TRBJ2-7, with D perhaps TRBD1 (5 bases). Trimming took off 4 bases at V and 0 bases at J, with 13 bases between the two ends. The CDR3 runs 15 residues. Germline V gene lookup returns CDR1 MGHRA and CDR2 YSYEKL.

The chain has TRBV29-1 and TRBJ2-7, with 11 bases matching TRBD1. Germline trimming cut 6 bases from V and 2 bases from J; bases unmatched to any gene: 9. CDR3 length: 15 residues. Germline lookup yields CDR1 SQVTM and CDR2 ANQGSEA. CDR3 protein: CSVEGTGGGTYEQYF. DNA for the CDR3: TGCAGCGTAGAGGGGACAGGGGGTGGGACCTACGAGCAGTACTTC.

This rearrangement joins TRBV25-1 to TRBJ1-6; D unclear. CDR3 length: 15 amino acids. Germline loops: CDR1 MGHDK, CDR2 SYGVNS. V lost 4 bases and J 9 bases, leaving 16 bases between the germline ends. This CDR3 is CASSAFDTLSSPLHF. CDR3 sequence (DNA): TGTGCCAGCAGTGCCTTCGACACCTTGTCTTCACCCCTCCACTTT.

The V gene is TRBV7-2, the J gene TRBJ2-3; 7 positions agree with TRBD1. The CDR3 covers 14 residues. Germline lookup yields CDR1 SGHTA and CDR2 FQGNSA. Trimming took 5 bases from V and 2 from J; bases not matched to a gene: 4. CDR3 sequence (DNA): TGTGCCAGCAGCCCGGGACAGAACACAGATACGCAGTATTTT. Its protein product is CASSPGQNTDTQYF.

This clone was counted a single time. J is TRBJ2-4 and V is TRBV27; 14 nucleotides match TRBD2. J gave up 12 bases and V 6 bases, and 10 bases lay outside the gene matches. CDR3 length equals 15 residues. Germline CDR1 and CDR2: MNHEY and SMNVEV (reference sequence). The CDR3 is CASRAEGLAGANQYF. DNA of the CDR3: TGTGCCAGCAGAGCCGAGGGACTAGCGGGGGCCAATCAGTACTTC.

The chain recombines TRBV20-1 with TRBJ1-1, with a tentative D call TRBD1 (5 bases). The germline gives CDR1 DFQATT, CDR2 SNEGSKA (reference sequence). V was clipped by 3 bases and J by 3 bases, with 11 bases between them. This CDR3 spans 13 amino acids. Here the CDR3 reads CSASSRADTEAFF. CDR3 nucleotide sequence: TGCAGTGCTAGTTCCAGGGCTGACACTGAAGCTTTCTTT.

This chain joins TRBV6-2 or TRBV6-3 and TRBJ2-3; 11 bases line up with TRBD2. The CDR3 contains 18 residues. The J segment lost 0 bases and the V segment lost 6 bases, leaving 11 bases of the junction unmatched. Germline assignment: CDR1 MNHEY and CDR2 SVGEGT. This chain's CDR3 is CASSLRLAGRYSTDTQYF. CDR3 DNA sequence: TGTGCCAGCAGCCTTCGACTAGCGGGGAGATATAGCACAGATACGCAGTATTTT.

A few counts support this clone. V usage is TRBV7-8 and J usage is TRBJ1-2; D gene unclear. CDR1 is SGHVS and CDR2 is FQNEAQ in the germline V gene. The CDR3 runs to 14 residues. Trimming stripped 1 base from V and 4 bases from J, with 10 bases between. CDR3 sequence (DNA): TGTGCCAGCAGCTTAGGTTCGGGGTTCTATGGCTACACCTTC. This encodes CASSLGSGFYGYTF.

This clone appeared once. This chain connects TRBV6-5 to TRBJ1-2, with D unresolved. Trimming shortened V by 10 bases and J by 4 bases, and 16 bases separated the two germline ends. CDR1 MNHEY and CDR2 SVGAGI come from the germline V gene. The CDR3 contains 13 residues. The DNA of the CDR3 is TGTGCCACCTATCCCCCCGGGTTCTATGGCTACACCTTC. It specifies CATYPPGFYGYTF.

V gene TRBV7-9 combines with J gene TRBJ2-7, with TRBD1 as a possible D gene (6 bases). In germline, CDR1 is SEHNR, CDR2 FQNEAQ (reference sequence). CDR3 length: 14 amino acids. The V end lost 2 bases, the J end lost 6 bases, and 14 bases lay between the germline ends. The CDR3 sequence is CASSLQAGVGEQYF. The CDR3 DNA follows: TGTGCCAGCAGCTTACAGGCAGGGGTGGGCGAGCAGTACTTC.

CDR3 nucleotide sequence: TGTGCCAGCAGCGCCACAGGGGCGGGGGGGACTGAAGCTTTCTTT. Encoded protein: CASSATGAGGTEAFF. The chain carries TRBV9 and TRBJ1-1; TRBD1 agrees at 7 bases. Germline trimming cut 3 bases from V and 5 bases from J; bases unmatched to any gene: 10. The CDR3 is 15 amino acids. The germline gives CDR1 SGDLS, CDR2 YYNGEE. The full variable domain, completed using reference TRBV9 and TRBJ1-1, is DSGVTQTPKHLITATGQRVTLRCSPRSGDLSVYWYQQSLDQGLQFLIQYYNGEERAKGNILERFSAQQFPDLHSELNLSSLELGDSALYFCASSATGAGGTEAFFGQGTRLTVV.

V usage is TRBV5-6 and J usage is TRBJ2-7, with 10 bases that match TRBD2. Germline V gives CDR1 SGHDT, CDR2 YYEEEE. This CDR3 has 15 amino acids. Trimming took 4 bases from V and 0 from J; bases not matched to a gene: 4. CDR3 residues: CASSMTSGFSYEQYF. In DNA form, the CDR3 reads TGTGCCAGCAGCATGACTAGCGGGTTCTCCTACGAGCAGTACTTC.

The V call is TRBV19, the J call TRBJ1-5; the D is unclear. The CDR3 is made up of 12 amino acids. Germline assignment: CDR1 LNHDA and CDR2 SQIVND (reference sequence). V was pared by 3 bases and J by 6 bases, with 6 bases between. For the CDR3, the DNA is TGTGCCAGTAGTATTCTAAGTCAGCCCCAGCATTTT. This translates into CASSILSQPQHF.

This clone came up once. This sequence joins TRBV5-1 and TRBJ2-5; 9 nucleotides align to TRBD1. The CDR3 runs to 15 residues. V was clipped by 3 bases and J by 4 bases; unmatched bases: 7. Germline CDR1 reads SGHRS; CDR2 reads YFSETQ. The CDR3 sequence: CASSSGQGRVETQYF. For the CDR3, the DNA is TGCGCCAGCAGCTCTGGACAGGGGCGGGTAGAGACCCAGTACTTC.

The CDR3 coding sequence is TGTGCCAGCAGCCAAGATCGGGGGTATGGCTATGGCTACACCTTC. It codes for CASSQDRGYGYGYTF. The V and J genes are TRBV14 and TRBJ1-2, with D maybe TRBD1 (5 bases). V lost 0 bases and J 4 bases, leaving 12 bases between the germline ends. The CDR3 runs to 15 residues. Germline V gives CDR1 SGHDN, CDR2 FVKESK.

The V gene is TRBV7-2, the J gene TRBJ2-7, with TRBD1 as a possible D gene (6 bases). In germline, CDR1 is SGHTA, CDR2 FQGNSA. The V and J ends lost 4 bases and 3 bases respectively, with 13 bases between them. This CDR3 has 14 amino acids. The CDR3 DNA sequence: TGTGCCAGCAGCTCCCGGGACATACACTACGAGCAGTACTTC. Encoded protein: CASSSRDIHYEQYF.

The chain has TRBV19 and TRBJ2-3; 8 nucleotides match TRBD2. There are 15 residues in the CDR3. The junction had 2 bases not matched to a gene; V was cut back by 2 bases and J by 1 base. Germline V CDR1 and CDR2: LNHDA, SQIVND (reference sequence). The CDR3 DNA reads TGTGCCAGTAGTATATATAGCGGGGGCACAGATACGCAGTATTTT. Translated: CASSIYSGGTDTQYF.